What follows describes a single TCR beta chain. The antigen is not known. Noted treatment: oral pan-JAK inhibitor, 5-10 mg twice daily. This specimen belongs to a study of CD8+ T cells in alopecia areata. Study-level information: Those treated were given oral tofacitinib at 5 to 10 mg twice daily.

In each case, RNA was isolated and then reverse transcribed into cDNA as the sequencing template. Using immunoSEQ multiplex PCR, the repertoire was profiled, and TCRdb retains in-frame clones only, with some absent. The table includes some 220,000 clones, more than 45% detected once. Germline lookup yields CDR1 MNHEY and CDR2 SVGAGI. CDR3 length: 14 residues. V dropped 5 bases and J dropped 2; count of bases not matched to a gene: 3. Study outcomes and limitations: Clonality in the scalp and expanded CD8+ clones ranked among the top 100 were significantly decreased by tofacitinib.

This sequence joins TRBV6-5 and TRBJ1-1, with TRBD1 matching over 9 bases. This specimen was CD4+ T cells sorted from blood, taken at week 4, from a patient treated with tofacitinib. This TCR came from a human donor with alopecia areata. The CDR3 here is CASSPTGGNTEAFF. The CDR3 nucleotides are TGTGCCAGCAGTCCGACAGGGGGAAACACTGAAGCTTTCTTT.